Listed below are T cell receptor beta chains from one sample, sequenced in a study of blood T cell repertoires in COVID-19. The assay was immunoSEQ multiplex PCR, and TCRdb's table has in-frame clones only and misses some. The top ten clones hold 1% to 1.3% of a sample with fewer than 500,000 clones, approximately 90% of them seen once. Sequencing used PBMCs or T cells enriched from blood (not recorded which). These TCRs come from a man aged 30-40 years who had recovered from COVID-19. CDR3s include the opening cysteine and the closing phenylalanine or tryptophan. A D gene is named only where the DNA matches it firmly. Some rows have no size entry. The others give once, few or many, or a class for an expanded clone.

d_call: TRBD2
v_call: TRBV29-1
j_call: TRBJ2-1
clone_size: -
cdr3_nt: TGCAGCGTTGAAGGGACTAGCGGGAGGACGGAGCAGTTCTTC
cdr3_aa: CSVEGTSGRTEQFF

d_call: TRBD2
v_call: TRBV27
j_call: TRBJ2-7
clone_size: once
cdr3_nt: TGTGCCAGCAGTTTTTCTTTAGCGGGAGGGTTCTACGAGCAGTACTTC
cdr3_aa: CASSFSLAGGFYEQYF

d_call: -
v_call: TRBV30
j_call: TRBJ2-7
clone_size: -
cdr3_nt: TGTGCCTGGAGTGCACTAGCTTTCTACGAGCAGTACTTC
cdr3_aa: CAWSALAFYEQYF

d_call: TRBD1
v_call: TRBV9
j_call: TRBJ2-3
clone_size: -
cdr3_nt: TGTGCCAGCAGCGCCACAGGGGGAGACACAGATACGCAGTATTTT
cdr3_aa: CASSATGGDTDTQYF

d_call: TRBD2
v_call: TRBV28
j_call: TRBJ2-7
clone_size: -
cdr3_nt: TGTGCCAGCAGTTCGACGCCACTAGCGGGACACTACGAGCAGTACTTC
cdr3_aa: CASSSTPLAGHYEQYF

d_call: -
v_call: TRBV2
j_call: TRBJ1-2
clone_size: -
cdr3_nt: TGTGCCAGCTTCCCGGACACCACCTATGGCTACACCTTC
cdr3_aa: CASFPDTTYGYTF

d_call: TRBD1
v_call: TRBV28
j_call: TRBJ1-5
clone_size: -
cdr3_nt: TGTGCCAGCAAGACGGACAGGGTTAGCAATCAGCCCCAGCATTTT
cdr3_aa: CASKTDRVSNQPQHF

d_call: TRBD2
v_call: TRBV4-1
j_call: TRBJ2-1
clone_size: -
cdr3_nt: TGCGCCAGCAGCCAAGATCGGGCTAGCGGGAGACATTACAATGAGCAGTTCTTC
cdr3_aa: CASSQDRASGRHYNEQFF

d_call: -
v_call: TRBV6-5
j_call: TRBJ2-5
clone_size: -
cdr3_nt: TGTGCCAGCAGTTACTCGATACGGGGTGAGACCCAGTACTTC
cdr3_aa: CASSYSIRGETQYF

d_call: TRBD1
v_call: TRBV10-3
j_call: TRBJ1-5
clone_size: -
cdr3_nt: TGTGCCATCAGTGATACCGGACAGGGGGTCCCTTATAGCAATCAGCCCCAGCATTTT
cdr3_aa: CAISDTGQGVPYSNQPQHF

d_call: TRBD1
v_call: TRBV7-2
j_call: TRBJ1-6
clone_size: -
cdr3_nt: TGTGCCAGCAGCCTCAACCCAGGGGGAGGATGGTCACCCCTCCACTTT
cdr3_aa: CASSLNPGGGWSPLHF

d_call: TRBD2
v_call: TRBV7-2
j_call: TRBJ2-1
clone_size: -
cdr3_nt: TGTGCCAGCAGCTTAGGTCCAGACAGCGGGAGAATCACCAATGAGCAGTTCTTC
cdr3_aa: CASSLGPDSGRITNEQFF

d_call: TRBD1
v_call: TRBV28
j_call: TRBJ2-7
clone_size: -
cdr3_nt: TGTGCCAGCAGTGAAACAGGGGGCCCCTACGAGCAGTACTTC
cdr3_aa: CASSETGGPYEQYF

d_call: -
v_call: TRBV10-2
j_call: TRBJ1-5
clone_size: -
cdr3_nt: TGCGCCAGCAGTTATCCCGGGGGCAATCAGCCCCAGCATTTT
cdr3_aa: CASSYPGGNQPQHF

d_call: TRBD2
v_call: TRBV5-1
j_call: TRBJ2-5
clone_size: -
cdr3_nt: TGCGCCAGCAGCTTCGCTAGCGGGAGGGCCCCGGAGACCCAGTACTTC
cdr3_aa: CASSFASGRAPETQYF

d_call: -
v_call: TRBV28
j_call: TRBJ1-6
clone_size: -
cdr3_nt: TGTGCCAGCAGTTTACTCTTGGTGGGAGATAATTCACCCCTCCACTTT
cdr3_aa: CASSLLLVGDNSPLHF

d_call: TRBD2
v_call: TRBV29-1
j_call: TRBJ2-2
clone_size: once
cdr3_nt: TGCAGCGTCCACAAGGGACTAGCGGGAGGGCCGGTCACCGGGGAGCTGTTTTTT
cdr3_aa: CSVHKGLAGGPVTGELFF

d_call: -
v_call: TRBV15
j_call: TRBJ1-5
clone_size: -
cdr3_nt: TGTGCCACCAGCATGGCAGACATTAATCAGCCCCAGCATTTT
cdr3_aa: CATSMADINQPQHF

d_call: TRBD1
v_call: TRBV30
j_call: TRBJ1-2
clone_size: -
cdr3_nt: TGTGCCTGGAGTGTATTTGGGACAGGGCACTATGGCTACACCTTC
cdr3_aa: CAWSVFGTGHYGYTF

d_call: TRBD1
v_call: TRBV7-2
j_call: TRBJ1-1
clone_size: once
cdr3_nt: TGTGCCAGCAGCCCGGACAGGGAAGCTTTCTTT
cdr3_aa: CASSPDREAFF

d_call: -
v_call: TRBV18
j_call: TRBJ2-7
clone_size: -
cdr3_nt: TGTGCCAGCTCACCATCCCCCCCTAACGAGCAGTACTTC
cdr3_aa: CASSPSPPNEQYF

d_call: -
v_call: TRBV11-3
j_call: TRBJ2-1
clone_size: -
cdr3_nt: TGTGCCAGCAGCTCGCGGGACGTACCCTACAATGAGCAGTTCTTC
cdr3_aa: CASSSRDVPYNEQFF

d_call: TRBD1
v_call: TRBV28
j_call: TRBJ2-1
clone_size: -
cdr3_nt: TGTGCCAGCACACCACAGGGGACGAGAGGTGATGAGCAGTTCTTC
cdr3_aa: CASTPQGTRGDEQFF

d_call: -
v_call: TRBV28
j_call: TRBJ1-1
clone_size: -
cdr3_nt: TGTGCCAGCAGTCGAGGGGAGGGAGTGCAGGCTTTCTTT
cdr3_aa: CASSRGEGVQAFF

d_call: TRBD2
v_call: TRBV5-1
j_call: TRBJ2-3
clone_size: -
cdr3_nt: TGCGCCAGCGCGCGGACTAGCGGGGGGAGCTTTGGCACAGATACGCAGTATTTT
cdr3_aa: CASARTSGGSFGTDTQYF

d_call: TRBD1
v_call: TRBV5-1
j_call: TRBJ2-1
clone_size: -
cdr3_nt: TGCGCCAGCAGCTGGACAGGGAACAATGAGCAGTTCTTC
cdr3_aa: CASSWTGNNEQFF

d_call: TRBD2
v_call: TRBV5-1
j_call: TRBJ2-1
clone_size: once
cdr3_nt: TGCGCCAGCAGCGGGGGAGGGAGCAGCGGGGTCGATGAGCAGTTCTTC
cdr3_aa: CASSGGGSSGVDEQFF

d_call: TRBD1
v_call: TRBV19
j_call: TRBJ1-4
clone_size: -
cdr3_nt: TGTGCCAGTAGTAAGGGGACAGGGGGTAATGAAAAACTGTTTTTT
cdr3_aa: CASSKGTGGNEKLFF

d_call: TRBD1
v_call: TRBV7-6
j_call: TRBJ2-7
clone_size: -
cdr3_nt: TGTGCCAGCAGCGGGACAGATGACTTGGTGCAGTACTTC
cdr3_aa: CASSGTDDLVQYF

d_call: -
v_call: TRBV3-1/TRBV3-2
j_call: TRBJ2-5
clone_size: -
cdr3_nt: TGTGCCAGCAGCCAAGACTACGGAGCCCGGTACTTC
cdr3_aa: CASSQDYGARYF

d_call: TRBD1
v_call: TRBV15
j_call: TRBJ2-7
clone_size: -
cdr3_nt: TGTGCCACCAGCAGGGACAGGGACTACGAGCAGTACTTC
cdr3_aa: CATSRDRDYEQYF

d_call: TRBD1
v_call: TRBV5-1
j_call: TRBJ2-1
clone_size: -
cdr3_nt: TGCGCCAGCACCTACGACTACCGGACAGGCTCCTACAATGAGCAGTTCTTC
cdr3_aa: CASTYDYRTGSYNEQFF

d_call: -
v_call: TRBV6-5
j_call: TRBJ2-1
clone_size: few
cdr3_nt: TGTGCCAGCAGGGGGGGGACAACGTCCTACAATGAGCAGTTCTTC
cdr3_aa: CASRGGTTSYNEQFF

d_call: -
v_call: TRBV28
j_call: TRBJ2-7
clone_size: -
cdr3_nt: TGTGCCAGCAGGGCGACAGATTACGAGCAGTACTTC
cdr3_aa: CASRATDYEQYF

d_call: -
v_call: TRBV12-2
j_call: TRBJ1-5
clone_size: -
cdr3_nt: TGTGCAAGTCGCTTATTAGGGGCAGGGGGGAGGAATCAGCCCCAGCATTTT
cdr3_aa: CASRLLGAGGRNQPQHF

d_call: TRBD1
v_call: TRBV5-1
j_call: TRBJ2-5
clone_size: -
cdr3_nt: TGCGCCAGCACCCGACAGGGTTTGGGCCAAGAGACCCAGTACTTC
cdr3_aa: CASTRQGLGQETQYF

d_call: TRBD2
v_call: TRBV7-9
j_call: TRBJ2-1
clone_size: -
cdr3_nt: TGTGCCAGCAGCCCCAGGACTAGCGGGAGTTCCTACAATGAGCAGTTCTTC
cdr3_aa: CASSPRTSGSSYNEQFF

d_call: -
v_call: TRBV10-3
j_call: TRBJ1-1
clone_size: -
cdr3_nt: TGTGCCATCAGTGATCGGGGGTACACTGAAGCTTTCTTT
cdr3_aa: CAISDRGYTEAFF

d_call: -
v_call: TRBV30
j_call: TRBJ1-6
clone_size: few
cdr3_nt: TGTGCCTGGAGTGGCCAGGGAGGCTCACCCCTCCACTTT
cdr3_aa: CAWSGQGGSPLHF

d_call: -
v_call: TRBV5-1
j_call: TRBJ2-7
clone_size: -
cdr3_nt: TGCGCCAGCAGCCAATCCCCCCCAGTGGCCGAGCAGTACTTC
cdr3_aa: CASSQSPPVAEQYF

d_call: -
v_call: TRBV19
j_call: TRBJ2-3
clone_size: once
cdr3_nt: TGTGCCAGTAGTAGGGGGGGGCGCGAAGATACGCAGTATTTT
cdr3_aa: CASSRGGREDTQYF